This T cell receptor (beta chain) appears in the sequencing data of a study of response to subunit inactivated influenza vaccine. TCRdb reprocessed the RT-PCR reads via MiXCR and lists one record per CDR3 protein. There are roughly 700,000 distinct CDR3 sequences in the sample; more than 11% occur only once, and around 7% lies in the top ten. The CDR3 covers 15 residues. Trimming stripped 4 bases from V and 2 bases from J, with 15 bases between. From germline, CDR1 is SGHDN and CDR2 FVKESK. Sequenced material: PBMCs from blood, taken less than 15 days before vaccination. The chain links TRBV14 to TRBJ2-7; D is unresolved. The TCR sequence derives from a man aged 45-65 years who received an inactivated influenza vaccine. For the CDR3, the DNA is TGTGCCAGCAGCCTAGTTGGAGCGTCAACCTACGAGCAGTACTTC. Its protein product is CASSLVGASTYEQYF.